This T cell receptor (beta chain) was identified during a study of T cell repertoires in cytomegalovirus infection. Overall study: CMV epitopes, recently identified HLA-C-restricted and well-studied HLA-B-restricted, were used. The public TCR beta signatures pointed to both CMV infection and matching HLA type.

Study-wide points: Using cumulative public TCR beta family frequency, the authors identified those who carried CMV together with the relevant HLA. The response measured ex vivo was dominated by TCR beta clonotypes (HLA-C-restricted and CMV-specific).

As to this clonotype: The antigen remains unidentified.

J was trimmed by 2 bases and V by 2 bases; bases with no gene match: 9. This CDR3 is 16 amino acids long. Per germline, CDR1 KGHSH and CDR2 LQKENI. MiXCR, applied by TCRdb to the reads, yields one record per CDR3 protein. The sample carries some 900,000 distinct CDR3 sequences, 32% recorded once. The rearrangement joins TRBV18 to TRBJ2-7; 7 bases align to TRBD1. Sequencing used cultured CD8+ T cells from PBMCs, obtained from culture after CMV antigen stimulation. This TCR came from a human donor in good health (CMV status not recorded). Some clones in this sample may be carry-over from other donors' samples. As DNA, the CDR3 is TGTGCCAGCTCACCAACCCGGACAGGATTTACCTACGAGCAGTACGTC. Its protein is CASSPTRTGFTYEQYV.